In this sample, the clone carrying this T cell receptor beta chain turned up a few times. TCRdb reprocessed the 5' RACE reads via MiXCR and lists one record per CDR3 protein. The sample lists about 210,000 distinct CDR3 sequences, around a tenth occurring once. This specimen comes from a study of identical twins. Germline trimming cut 5 bases from V and 6 bases from J; bases unmatched to any gene: 12. There are 16 residues in the CDR3. Germline loops: CDR1 LNHNV, CDR2 YYDKDF (reference sequence). Material for sequencing was memory (CD45RO+) T cells sorted from blood. The origin of this receptor is a woman between 18 and 29 years old in good health. V gene TRBV15 combines with J gene TRBJ2-3; 9 bases map to TRBD1. The CDR3 spells CATSVGWGQGSDTQYF. The CDR3, as DNA: TGTGCCACCAGCGTCGGGTGGGGACAGGGTTCCGATACGCAGTATTTT. The whole variable domain, filled in from reference TRBV15 and TRBJ2-3, reads DAMVIQNPRYQVTQFGKPVTLSCSQTLNHNVMYWYQQKSSQAPKLLFHYYDKDFNNEADTPDNFQSRRPNTSFCFLDIRSPGLGDTAMYLCATSVGWGQGSDTQYFGPGTRLTVL.